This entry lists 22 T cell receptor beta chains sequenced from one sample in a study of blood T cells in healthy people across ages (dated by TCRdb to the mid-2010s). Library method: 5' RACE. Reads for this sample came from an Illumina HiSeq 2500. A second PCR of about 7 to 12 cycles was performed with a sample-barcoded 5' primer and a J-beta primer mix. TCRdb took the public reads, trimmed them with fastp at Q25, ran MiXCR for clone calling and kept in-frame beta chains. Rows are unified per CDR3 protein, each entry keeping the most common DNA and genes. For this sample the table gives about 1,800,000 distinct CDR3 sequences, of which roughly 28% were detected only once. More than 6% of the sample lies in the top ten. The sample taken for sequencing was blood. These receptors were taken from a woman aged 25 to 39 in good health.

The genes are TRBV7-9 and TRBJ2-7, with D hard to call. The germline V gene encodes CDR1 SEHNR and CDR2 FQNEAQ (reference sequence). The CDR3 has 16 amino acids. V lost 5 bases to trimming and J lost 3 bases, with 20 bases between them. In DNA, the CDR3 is TGTGCCAGCAGCCCACGCTACGTTGACAACATCTACGAGCAGTACTTC. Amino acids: CASSPRYVDNIYEQYF.

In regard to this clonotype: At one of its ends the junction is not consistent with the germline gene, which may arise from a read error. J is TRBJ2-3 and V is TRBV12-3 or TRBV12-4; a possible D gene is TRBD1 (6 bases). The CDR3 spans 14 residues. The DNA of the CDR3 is TGTGCCAGCAGTAGGACAGTGAGCGCAGATGCGCAGTATTTT. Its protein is CASSRTVSADAQYF.

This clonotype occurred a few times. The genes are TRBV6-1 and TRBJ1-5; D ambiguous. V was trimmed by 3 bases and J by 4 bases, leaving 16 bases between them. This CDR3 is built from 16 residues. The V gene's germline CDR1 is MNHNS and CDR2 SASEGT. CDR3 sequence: CASSESARVANQPQHF. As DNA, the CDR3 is TGTGCCAGCAGTGAGAGCGCGAGAGTAGCGAATCAGCCCCAGCATTTT.

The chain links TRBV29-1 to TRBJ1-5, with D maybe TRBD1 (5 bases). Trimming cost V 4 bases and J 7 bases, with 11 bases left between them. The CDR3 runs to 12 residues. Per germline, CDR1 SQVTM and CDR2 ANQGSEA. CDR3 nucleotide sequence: TGCAGCGTTGGGTTCCCAGGGCAGCCCCAGCATTTT. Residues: CSVGFPGQPQHF.

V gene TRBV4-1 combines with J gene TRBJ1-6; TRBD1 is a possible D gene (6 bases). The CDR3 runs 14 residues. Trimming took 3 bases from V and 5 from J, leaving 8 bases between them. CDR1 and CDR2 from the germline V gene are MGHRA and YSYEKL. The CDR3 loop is CASSHRTDNSPLHF. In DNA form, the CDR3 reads TGCGCCAGCAGCCACCGGACAGATAATTCACCCCTCCACTTT.

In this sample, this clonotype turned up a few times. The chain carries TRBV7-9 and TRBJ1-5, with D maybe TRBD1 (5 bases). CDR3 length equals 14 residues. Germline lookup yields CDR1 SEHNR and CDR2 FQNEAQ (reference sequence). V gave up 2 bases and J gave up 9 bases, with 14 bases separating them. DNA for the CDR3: TGTGCCAGCAGCTTAAGTTCGGGGCAGGGGCCCCAGCATTTT. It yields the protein CASSLSSGQGPQHF.

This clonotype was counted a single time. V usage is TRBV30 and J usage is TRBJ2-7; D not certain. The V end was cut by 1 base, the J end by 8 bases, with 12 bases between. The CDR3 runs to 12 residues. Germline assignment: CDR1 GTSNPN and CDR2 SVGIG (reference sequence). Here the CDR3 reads CAWSDFRAQQYF. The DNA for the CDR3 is TGTGCCTGGAGTGATTTTCGAGCCCAGCAGTACTTC.

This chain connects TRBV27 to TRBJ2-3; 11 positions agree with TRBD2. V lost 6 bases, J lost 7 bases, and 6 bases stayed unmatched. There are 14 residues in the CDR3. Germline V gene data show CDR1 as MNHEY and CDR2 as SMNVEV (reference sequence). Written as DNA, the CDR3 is TGTGCCAGCAGGACTAGCGGGATATTGAATACGCAGTATTTT. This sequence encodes CASRTSGILNTQYF.

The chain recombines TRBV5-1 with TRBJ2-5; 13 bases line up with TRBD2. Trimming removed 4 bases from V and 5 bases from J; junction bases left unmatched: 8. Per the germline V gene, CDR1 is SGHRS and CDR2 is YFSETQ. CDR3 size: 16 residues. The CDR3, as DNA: TGCGCCAGCAGCGCAGGACTAGCGGGAGTTAGCGAGACCCAGTACTTC. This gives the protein CASSAGLAGVSETQYF.

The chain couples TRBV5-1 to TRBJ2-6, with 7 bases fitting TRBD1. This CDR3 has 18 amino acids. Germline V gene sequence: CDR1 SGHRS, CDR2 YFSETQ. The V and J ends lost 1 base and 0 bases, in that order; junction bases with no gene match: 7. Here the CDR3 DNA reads TGCGCCAGCAGCTTGAGGGCTGGGACAGCCTCTGGGGCCAACGTCCTGACTTTC. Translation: CASSLRAGTASGANVLTF.

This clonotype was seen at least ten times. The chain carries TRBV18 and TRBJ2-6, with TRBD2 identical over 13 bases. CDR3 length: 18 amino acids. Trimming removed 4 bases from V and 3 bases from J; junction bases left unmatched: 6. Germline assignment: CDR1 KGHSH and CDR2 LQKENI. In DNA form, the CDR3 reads TGTGCCAGCTCACAGCCGGGACTAGCGGGATTTGGGGCCAACGTCCTGACTTTC. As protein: CASSQPGLAGFGANVLTF. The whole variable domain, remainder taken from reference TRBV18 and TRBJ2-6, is NAGVMQNPRHLVRRRGQEARLRCSPMKGHSHVYWYRQLPEEGLKFMVYLQKENIIDESGMPKERFSAEFPKEGPSILRIQQVVRGDSAAYFCASSQPGLAGFGANVLTFGAGSRLTVL.

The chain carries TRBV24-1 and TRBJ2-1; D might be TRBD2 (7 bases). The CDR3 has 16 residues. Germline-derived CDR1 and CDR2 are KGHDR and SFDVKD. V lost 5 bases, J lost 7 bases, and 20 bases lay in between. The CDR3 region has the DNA TGTGCCACCAGTGCCTCTTGGGGAGGGGGTTGGAATGAGCAGTTCTTC. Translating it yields CATSASWGGGWNEQFF.

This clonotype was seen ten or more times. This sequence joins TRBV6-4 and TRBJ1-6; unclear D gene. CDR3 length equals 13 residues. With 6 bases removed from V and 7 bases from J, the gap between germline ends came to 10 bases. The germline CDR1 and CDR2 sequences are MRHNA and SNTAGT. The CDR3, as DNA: TGTGCCAGCAGCCTGCAAGAAAATTCACCCCTCCACTTT. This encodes CASSLQENSPLHF.

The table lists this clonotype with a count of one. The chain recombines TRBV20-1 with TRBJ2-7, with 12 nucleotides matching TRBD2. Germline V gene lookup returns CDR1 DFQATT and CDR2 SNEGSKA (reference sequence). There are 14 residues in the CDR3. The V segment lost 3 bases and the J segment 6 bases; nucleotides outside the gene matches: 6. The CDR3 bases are TGCAGTGCTAGTCAAACTAGCGGGAGGAGCGAGCAGTACTTC. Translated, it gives CSASQTSGRSEQYF.

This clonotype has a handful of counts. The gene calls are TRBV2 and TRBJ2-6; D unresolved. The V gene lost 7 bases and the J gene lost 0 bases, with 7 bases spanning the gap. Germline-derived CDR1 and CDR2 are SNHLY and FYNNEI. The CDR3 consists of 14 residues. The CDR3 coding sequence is TGTGCCAGCAAAGCCGGCTCTGGGGCCAACGTCCTGACTTTC. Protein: CASKAGSGANVLTF.

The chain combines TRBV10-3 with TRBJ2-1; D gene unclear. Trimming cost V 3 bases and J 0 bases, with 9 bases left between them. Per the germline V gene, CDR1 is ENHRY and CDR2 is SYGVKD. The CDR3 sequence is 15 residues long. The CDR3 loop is CAISDPTGSYNEQFF. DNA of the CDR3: TGTGCCATCAGTGACCCGACGGGCTCCTACAATGAGCAGTTCTTC.

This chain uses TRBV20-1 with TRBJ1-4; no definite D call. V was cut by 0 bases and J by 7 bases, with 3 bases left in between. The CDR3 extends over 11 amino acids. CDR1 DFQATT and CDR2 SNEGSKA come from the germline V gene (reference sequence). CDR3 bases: TGCAGTGCTAGAGAATCTGAAAAACTGTTTTTT. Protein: CSARESEKLFF.

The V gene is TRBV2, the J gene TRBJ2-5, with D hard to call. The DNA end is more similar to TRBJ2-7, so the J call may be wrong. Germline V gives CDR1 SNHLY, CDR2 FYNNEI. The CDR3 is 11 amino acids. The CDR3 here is CASPNYYEQYF. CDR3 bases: TGTGCCAGCCCAAACTACTACGAGCAGTACTTC.

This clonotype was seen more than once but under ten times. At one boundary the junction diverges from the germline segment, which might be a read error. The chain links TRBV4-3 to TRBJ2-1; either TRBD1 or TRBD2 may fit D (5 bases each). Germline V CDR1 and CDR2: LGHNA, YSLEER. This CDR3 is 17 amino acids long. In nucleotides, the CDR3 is TGCGCCGGCAGCCAAGATGGGACGCCACGGCTTTACAATGAGCAGTTCTTC. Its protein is CAGSQDGTPRLYNEQFF.

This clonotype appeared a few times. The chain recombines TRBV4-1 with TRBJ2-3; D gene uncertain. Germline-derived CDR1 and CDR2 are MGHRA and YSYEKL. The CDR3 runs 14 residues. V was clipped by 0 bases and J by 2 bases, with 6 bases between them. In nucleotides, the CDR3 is TGCGCCAGCAGCCAAGAGACACACACAGATACGCAGTATTTT. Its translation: CASSQETHTDTQYF.

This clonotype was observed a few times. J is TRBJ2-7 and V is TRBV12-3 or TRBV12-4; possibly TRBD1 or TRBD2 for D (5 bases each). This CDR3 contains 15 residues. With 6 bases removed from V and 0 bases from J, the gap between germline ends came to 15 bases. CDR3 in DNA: TGTGCCAGCAGCCCCGCCGGGACCCACTCCTACGAGCAGTACTTC. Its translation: CASSPAGTHSYEQYF.

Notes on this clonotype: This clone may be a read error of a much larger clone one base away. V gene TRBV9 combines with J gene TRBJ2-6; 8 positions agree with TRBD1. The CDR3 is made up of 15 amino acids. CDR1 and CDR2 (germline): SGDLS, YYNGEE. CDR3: CVSSKDRVGANVLTF. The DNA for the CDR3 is TGTGTCAGCAGCAAGGACAGGGTCGGGGCCAACGTCCTGACTTTC.